These 14 T cell receptor beta chains were all obtained from the same sample, sequenced in a study of T cell responses to AZD1222 COVID-19 vaccine. Assay: immunoSEQ multiplex PCR; the TCRdb copy retains only in-frame clones and omits some. The data hold some 150,000 clones, with approximately 94% observed a single time. The starting material was peripheral blood, obtained on day 0 of AZD1222 vaccination. The origin of the receptors is an adult in good health.

This clone occurred once. This CDR3 is CASSPRTDSNQPQHF. In DNA form, the CDR3 reads TGTGCCAGCTCACCAAGGACGGATAGCAATCAGCCCCAGCATTTT. This chain links TRBV18 with TRBJ1-5; D gene unclear. There are 15 residues in the CDR3. Germline V gives CDR1 KGHSH, CDR2 LQKENI. The germline V and J ends were trimmed by 2 bases and 0 bases, with 8 bases remaining between them.

CDR3 in DNA: TGCAGCGTTGAAGGGGGCGTTATGAACACTGAAGCTTTCTTT. Its protein is CSVEGGVMNTEAFF. The V gene is TRBV29-1, the J gene TRBJ1-1; a weak D match, TRBD1 (5 bases). The CDR3 contains 14 residues. The germline CDR1 and CDR2 sequences are SQVTM and ANQGSEA. The V gene lost 1 base and the J gene lost 0 bases, with 9 bases spanning the gap.

The CDR3 region has the DNA TGTGCCAGCAGCACGGGACAGGGGCTTAGGGAGCAGTTCTTC. It specifies CASSTGQGLREQFF. The rearrangement links TRBV7-8 to TRBJ2-1, with TRBD1 matching 10 bases. The J segment lost 10 bases and the V segment lost 5 bases, leaving 8 bases of the junction unmatched. Per the germline V gene, CDR1 is SGHVS and CDR2 is FQNEAQ. There are 14 residues in the CDR3.

The chain employs TRBV6-5 and TRBJ1-2; D is unresolved. Looked up from germline, CDR1 is MNHEY and CDR2 is SVGAGI. The V end lost 5 bases, the J end lost 1 base, and 8 bases lay between the germline ends. The CDR3 is made up of 13 amino acids. CDR3 region: CASSIAFNYGYTF. For the CDR3, the DNA is TGTGCCAGCAGTATAGCTTTTAACTATGGCTACACCTTC.

This chain connects TRBV19 to TRBJ2-1; 8 bases align to TRBD2. The germline V gene has CDR1 LNHDA and CDR2 SQIVND (reference sequence). The CDR3 length is 14 residues. The V and J ends lost 9 bases and 3 bases, in that order; junction bases with no gene match: 7. CDR3 coding DNA: TGTGCCAGCAATAGCGGGACTATCTACAATGAGCAGTTCTTC. Residues: CASNSGTIYNEQFF.

The V call is TRBV21-1, the J call TRBJ2-7; the table's D call of TRBD1 was not tested on the DNA. TRBV21-1 is listed as a pseudogene. The CDR3 consists of 15 residues. The CDR3 region has the DNA TGTGCCAGCAGCAACTCGAGGACAGCTTTCTACGAGCAGTACGTC. It specifies CASSNSRTAFYEQYV.

The gene calls are TRBV4-1 and TRBJ2-1, with 10 bases aligning to TRBD2. Germline lookup yields CDR1 MGHRA and CDR2 YSYEKL. The CDR3 is 16 amino acids. After removal of 1 base from V and 4 bases from J, the junction contained 4 bases not matched to a gene. This CDR3 reads CASSQGALAGYNEQFF. The DNA for the CDR3 is TGCGCCAGCAGCCAAGGGGCACTAGCGGGATACAATGAGCAGTTCTTC.

The J gene is TRBJ1-5, the V gene TRBV5-5; possible D gene TRBD1, 6 bases. This CDR3 is 14 amino acids long. The germline V gene has CDR1 SGHKS and CDR2 YYEKEE (reference sequence). Trimming took off 0 bases at V and 7 bases at J, with 11 bases between the two ends. CDR3 loop: CASSLDRVDQPQHF. CDR3 DNA sequence: TGTGCCAGCAGCTTGGACAGGGTGGACCAGCCCCAGCATTTT. Supplemented by reference TRBV5-5 and TRBJ1-5, the full variable domain reads DAGVTQSPTHLIKTRGQQVTLRCSPISGHKSVSWYQQVLGQGPQFIFQYYEKEERGRGNFPDRFSARQFPNYSSELNVNALLLGDSALYLCASSLDRVDQPQHFGDGTRLSIL.

The CDR3: CASTWDNSPRGYTF. CDR3 nucleotides: TGTGCCAGCACTTGGGACAACTCCCCGAGGGGCTACACCTTC. V is TRBV6-5 and J is TRBJ1-2; weak D call: TRBD1 (6 bases). Trimming removed 7 bases at V and 8 bases at J, with 20 bases between. The V gene's germline CDR1 is MNHEY and CDR2 SVGAGI. CDR3 size: 14 residues.

In this sample, this clone turned up once. The rearrangement uses TRBV6-5 and TRBJ2-7; tentative D call: TRBD2 (5 bases). Trimming cost V 6 bases and J 3 bases, with 15 bases left between them. The CDR3 is 14 amino acids. CDR1 and CDR2 from the germline V gene are MNHEY and SVGAGI. This CDR3 is CASSYRGPNYEQYV. DNA of the CDR3: TGTGCCAGCAGCTATAGAGGGCCGAACTACGAGCAGTACGTC.

This clone was detected only once. The chain uses TRBV20-1 and TRBJ1-2, with D perhaps matching TRBD1 (6 bases). Germline loops: CDR1 DFQATT, CDR2 SNEGSKA (reference sequence). Trimming left V 3 bases short and J 6 bases short, with 14 bases between. The CDR3 runs to 13 residues. The DNA of the CDR3 is TGCAGTGCTAGTGTAATCCAGGGGCATGGCTACACCTTC. Amino acid sequence: CSASVIQGHGYTF.

The chain combines TRBV7-9 with TRBJ2-1; 7 positions match TRBD1. Germline CDR1 reads SEHNR; CDR2 reads FQNEAQ (reference sequence). V lost 3 bases to trimming and J lost 4 bases; unmatched junction nucleotides: 3. The CDR3 runs 14 residues. CDR3 protein: CASSFGTEYNEQFF. The CDR3 nucleotides are TGTGCCAGCAGCTTTGGGACAGAATACAATGAGCAGTTCTTC.

The J gene is TRBJ1-5, the V gene TRBV2; D is possibly TRBD1 (5 bases). Per the germline V gene, CDR1 is SNHLY and CDR2 is FYNNEI. CDR3 length equals 12 residues. Trimming stripped 2 bases from V and 8 bases from J, with 7 bases between. The DNA of the CDR3 is TGTGCCAGCAGTGAATGGGGGAAGCCCCAGCATTTT. Protein product: CASSEWGKPQHF.

The chain combines TRBV19 with TRBJ2-1; no reliable D call. V shed 5 bases and J shed 7 bases, with 9 bases lying between them. The CDR3 is 12 residues long. Germline CDR1 and CDR2: LNHDA and SQIVND (reference sequence). The CDR3 region is CASSSLGNEQFF. The CDR3 DNA follows: TGTGCCAGTAGTTCTCTCGGGAATGAGCAGTTCTTC.